This is a list of T cell receptor beta chains from one sample in a study of shared T cell receptors in the human thymus. Assay used: immunoSEQ multiplex PCR; TCRdb lists only in-frame clones, some missing. The sample contains 650,000 to 950,000 clones, approximately 85% of which appear only once. A further study also used this sample, focusing on human thymus T cells.

Material: thymocytes. The receptors come from a girl under three years old with a congenital heart defect. Both conserved end residues are part of each CDR3. D genes are given only for firm matches. Clone size is stated in some rows and not others, as once, few, many or a class when expanded.

j_call	d_call	v_call	clone_size	cdr3_aa	cdr3_nt
TRBJ1-2	NA	TRBV14	NA	CASSQEYRTVYGYTF	TGTGCCAGCAGCCAAGAATATCGGACAGTCTATGGCTACACCTTC
TRBJ1-6	NA	TRBV4-3	NA	CASSQDRHSPYNSPLHF	TGCGCCAGCAGCCAAGATCGACACAGCCCCTATAATTCACCCCTCCACTTT
TRBJ1-1	NA	TRBV14	few	CASSQAGNTEAFF	TGTGCCAGCAGCCAAGCCGGGAACACTGAAGCTTTCTTT
TRBJ2-7	NA	TRBV5-1	NA	CASRRGYEQYF	TGCGCCAGCAGGCGGGGTTACGAGCAGTACTTC
TRBJ2-3	TRBD2	TRBV5-1	NA	CASSLYPSGGPPGTDTQYF	TGCGCCAGCAGCTTGTACCCTAGCGGGGGCCCCCCCGGCACAGATACGCAGTATTTT
TRBJ2-1	TRBD2	TRBV5-6	NA	CASSLERDAPRVEQFF	TGTGCCAGCAGCTTGGAGCGGGACGCCCCACGGGTTGAGCAGTTCTTC
TRBJ1-1	NA	TRBV25-1	NA	CASSELPDLTEAFF	TGTGCCAGCAGTGAATTACCTGATCTAACTGAAGCTTTCTTT
TRBJ1-1	NA	TRBV6-5	NA	CASSYSKQAEAFF	TGTGCCAGCAGTTACTCGAAGCAGGCTGAAGCTTTCTTT
TRBJ1-5	NA	TRBV19	few	CASSILGEESNQPQHF	TGTGCCAGTAGTATACTCGGAGAGGAGAGCAATCAGCCCCAGCATTTT
TRBJ2-1	TRBD2	TRBV6-1	NA	CATSGGRGFYNEQFF	TGTGCCACCAGCGGGGGGCGAGGTTTTTACAATGAGCAGTTCTTC
TRBJ2-7	NA	TRBV18	NA	CASSPLMGLGEQYF	TGTGCCAGCTCACCACTGATGGGGCTCGGCGAGCAGTACTTC
TRBJ1-2	TRBD1	TRBV18	NA	CASSHGQGPNYGYTF	TGTGCCAGCTCACACGGACAGGGACCAAACTATGGCTACACCTTC
TRBJ2-5	TRBD1	TRBV5-1	NA	CASSHTGVVTSSQETQYF	TGCGCCAGCAGCCATACAGGGGTCGTTACCTCATCCCAAGAGACCCAGTACTTC
TRBJ1-1	TRBD1	TRBV5-6	NA	CASSIRDREAFF	TGTGCCAGCAGCATCCGGGACAGGGAAGCTTTCTTT
TRBJ1-1	NA	TRBV5-4	NA	CASSWRGNTEAFF	TGTGCCAGCAGCTGGAGGGGAAACACTGAAGCTTTCTTT
TRBJ2-5	NA	TRBV12-5	NA	CASGLVLAFGETQYF	TGTGCTAGTGGTTTGGTGCTTGCCTTCGGAGAGACCCAGTACTTC
TRBJ1-2	NA	TRBV5-6	NA	CASSSLTNRARGYTF	TGTGCCAGCAGCTCCCTTACTAACAGGGCCCGCGGCTACACCTTC
TRBJ1-2	NA	TRBV6-1	NA	CASRCLDRVYTF	TGTGCCAGCAGATGTTTAGACAGAGTCTACACCTTC
TRBJ1-1	NA	TRBV4-3	NA	CASSQDCASLNTEAFF	TGCGCCAGCAGCCAAGATTGCGCGTCCCTGAACACTGAAGCTTTCTTT
TRBJ2-1	NA	TRBV7-9	NA	CASTLSGGLIYNEQFF	TGTGCCAGCACACTCTCTGGGGGACTTATTTACAATGAGCAGTTCTTC
TRBJ2-7	NA	TRBV29-1	NA	CSVEDRLQGENYEQYF	TGCAGCGTTGAAGATCGGCTACAGGGAGAAAACTACGAGCAGTACTTC
TRBJ2-5	TRBD1	TRBV2	NA	CASSEWARGLIQETQYF	TGTGCCAGCAGTGAATGGGCCAGGGGGTTGATCCAAGAGACCCAGTACTTC
TRBJ1-5	TRBD1	TRBV6-1	NA	CASILGQLNQPQHF	TGTGCCAGCATCCTGGGACAGCTCAATCAGCCCCAGCATTTT
TRBJ2-3	TRBD2	TRBV2	NA	CASSEVAGIGTDTQYF	TGTGCCAGCAGTGAAGTAGCGGGGATAGGGACAGATACGCAGTATTTT
TRBJ1-4	TRBD1	TRBV4-3	once	CASSPLQGTGGNEKLFF	TGCGCCAGCAGCCCCCTCCAGGGGACAGGCGGGAATGAAAAACTGTTTTTT
TRBJ2-1	NA	TRBV10-2	NA	CASSEFGAWGPNYEQFF	TGCGCCAGCAGTGAGTTTGGAGCGTGGGGCCCTAATTATGAGCAGTTCTTC
TRBJ1-2	TRBD1	TRBV5-3	once	CARSRLQGAGAGYTF	TGTGCCAGAAGCCGATTACAGGGGGCCGGTGCTGGCTACACCTTC
TRBJ2-7	NA	TRBV7-2	NA	CASSSTGEGAQYF	TGTGCCAGCAGTTCGACAGGCGAAGGTGCGCAGTACTTC
TRBJ1-6	NA	TRBV4-3	NA	CASSQERKMGSSYNSPLHF	TGCGCCAGCAGCCAAGAACGGAAAATGGGTAGCTCCTATAATTCCCCCCTCCACTTT
TRBJ1-2	NA	TRBV5-6	NA	CASSKQLPSNYGYTF	TGTGCCAGCAGCAAACAGCTCCCCTCTAACTATGGCTACACCTTC
TRBJ2-1	TRBD2	TRBV27	few	CASSLRLAGGYNEQFF	TGTGCCAGCAGCTTAAGACTAGCGGGGGGATACAATGAGCAGTTCTTC
TRBJ1-2	NA	TRBV20-1	NA	CSARDRGF	TGCAGTGCTAGGGACAGAGGCTTC
TRBJ1-1	TRBD1	TRBV27	NA	CASTMDRGDMNTEAFF	TGTGCCAGCACCATGGACAGGGGGGACATGAACACTGAAGCTTTCTTT
TRBJ1-2	TRBD1	TRBV25-1	NA	CASSDGDRGFYGYTF	TGTGCCAGCAGTGATGGAGACAGGGGTTTTTATGGCTACACCTTC
TRBJ2-4	NA	TRBV14	NA	CASSQDGRVNIQYF	TGTGCCAGCAGCCAAGATGGCAGGGTGAACATTCAGTACTTC
TRBJ2-1	TRBD1	TRBV5-4	NA	CASSVGTEGLVNEQFF	TGTGCCAGCAGCGTAGGGACAGAGGGCTTGGTGAATGAGCAGTTCTTC
TRBJ2-7	TRBD2	TRBV6-5	once	CASSTSGGLREQYF	TGTGCCAGCAGCACTAGCGGGGGCTTGAGAGAGCAGTACTTC
TRBJ1-6	NA	TRBV28	NA	CASSRGLETYNSPLHF	TGTGCCAGCAGCCGAGGGCTTGAAACCTATAATTCACCCCTCCACTTT
TRBJ1-5	NA	TRBV27	NA	CASSLRSGDQPQHF	TGTGCCAGCAGTTTACGGTCAGGGGATCAGCCCCAGCATTTT
TRBJ2-5	TRBD1	TRBV6-6	few	CARGDPGQGGLETQYF	TGTGCCAGGGGAGACCCGGGACAGGGTGGGTTGGAGACCCAGTACTTC
TRBJ1-4	NA	TRBV5-1	NA	CASSSTGFANEKLFF	TGCGCCAGCAGCTCAACAGGGTTTGCTAATGAAAAACTGTTTTTT
TRBJ1-2	TRBD1	TRBV11-2	NA	CASSLHLRETGVTNYGYTF	TGTGCCAGCAGCTTACACCTAAGAGAAACAGGGGTGACTAACTATGGCTACACCTTC
TRBJ1-1	NA	TRBV4-1	NA	CASSQDEDCNTEAFF	TGCGCCAGCAGCCAAGATGAGGATTGTAACACTGAAGCTTTCTTT
TRBJ2-7	NA	TRBV7-9	NA	CASSLGLESYEQYF	TGTGCCAGCAGCCTGGGACTGGAGTCCTACGAGCAGTACTTC
TRBJ1-5	NA	TRBV7-2	NA	CASSLSPTGGSNQPQHF	TGTGCCAGCAGCTTATCTCCCACGGGAGGAAGCAATCAGCCCCAGCATTTT
TRBJ2-7	NA	TRBV7-2	NA	CASSLSRSGGTYEQYF	TGTGCCAGCAGCTTAAGTAGGTCAGGGGGGACCTACGAGCAGTACTTC
TRBJ2-6	TRBD1	TRBV5-1	NA	CATHDPGGGTGKFAGANVLTF	TGCGCCACCCATGATCCTGGGGGGGGGACAGGGAAGTTCGCTGGGGCCAACGTCCTGACTTTC
TRBJ1-2	NA	TRBV19	once	CASSSGMAGYGYTF	TGTGCCAGTAGCTCCGGTATGGCGGGCTATGGCTACACCTTC
TRBJ2-3	TRBD2	TRBV10-3	NA	CAISTVNAGGPGTDTQYF	TGTGCCATCTCGACAGTCAATGCGGGGGGGCCGGGCACAGATACGCAGTATTTT
TRBJ1-1	TRBD1	TRBV4-1	NA	CASSPARGPNTEAFF	TGCGCCAGCAGCCCCGCGAGGGGGCCGAACACTGAAGCCTTCTTT
TRBJ2-2	TRBD1	TRBV11-2	NA	CASNTGDRGTGELFF	TGTGCCAGCAACACCGGTGACAGGGGAACCGGGGAGCTGTTTTTT
TRBJ1-6	TRBD1	TRBV14	NA	CASSQGQGSSPLHF	TGTGCCAGCAGCCAAGGACAGGGGAGTTCACCCCTCCACTTT
TRBJ2-6	TRBD1	TRBV5-1	NA	CASSLGDRGQFSGANVLTF	TGCGCCAGCAGCCTGGGGGACAGGGGCCAATTCTCTGGGGCCAACGTCCTGACTTTC
TRBJ2-1	TRBD1	TRBV10-3	NA	CAIREFGQGNEQFF	TGTGCCATCAGAGAGTTCGGACAGGGCAATGAGCAGTTCTTC